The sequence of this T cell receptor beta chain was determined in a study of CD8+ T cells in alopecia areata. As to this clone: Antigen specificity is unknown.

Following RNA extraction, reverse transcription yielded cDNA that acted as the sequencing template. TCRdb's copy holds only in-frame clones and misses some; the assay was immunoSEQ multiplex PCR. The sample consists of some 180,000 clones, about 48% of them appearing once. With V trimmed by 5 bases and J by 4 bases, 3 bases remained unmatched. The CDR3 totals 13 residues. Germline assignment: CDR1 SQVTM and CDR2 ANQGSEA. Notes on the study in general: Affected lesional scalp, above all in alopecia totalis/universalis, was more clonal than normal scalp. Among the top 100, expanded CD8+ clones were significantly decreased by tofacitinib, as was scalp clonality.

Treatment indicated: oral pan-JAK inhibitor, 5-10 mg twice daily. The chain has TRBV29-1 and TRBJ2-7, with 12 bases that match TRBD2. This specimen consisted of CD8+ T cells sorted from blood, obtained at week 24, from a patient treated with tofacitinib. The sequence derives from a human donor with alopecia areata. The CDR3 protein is CSVLLAGGYEQYF. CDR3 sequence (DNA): TGCAGCGTTCTACTAGCGGGGGGATACGAGCAGTACTTC.